These 25 T cell receptor beta chains originate from one sample sequenced in a study of T cells in localized non-small cell lung cancer. Sequenced by immunoSEQ multiplex PCR; TCRdb stores in-frame clones only, minus some. The sample has about 40,000 clones, approximately 86% seen once. The source was peripheral blood, collected before any cancer treatment. Source of these receptors: a man between 40 and 70 years old with stage I lung adenocarcinoma.

The rearrangement uses TRBV6-6 and TRBJ2-3, with 9 nucleotides matching TRBD1. The CDR3 sequence is 16 residues long. V lost 6 bases and J lost 6; bases outside the gene matches: 13. CDR1 is MNHNY, CDR2 SVGAGI, per germline (reference sequence). CDR3 sequence reads: CASSNMDRGPADTQYF. DNA of the CDR3: TGTGCCAGCAGCAACATGGACAGGGGCCCCGCGGATACGCAGTATTTT.

The J gene is TRBJ2-2, the V gene TRBV28; D might be TRBD1 (5 bases). Germline V gene lookup returns CDR1 MDHEN and CDR2 SYDVKM. Deletions cut 2 bases from V and 1 base from J, with 14 bases between. The CDR3 is made up of 17 amino acids. This CDR3 is CASSLDLDRLNTGELFF. The DNA for the CDR3 is TGTGCCAGCAGTTTAGACCTAGACAGACTGAACACCGGGGAGCTGTTTTTT. Full variable domain (missing parts from reference TRBV28 and TRBJ2-2): DVKVTQSSRYLVKRTGEKVFLECVQDMDHENMFWYRQDPGLGLRLIYFSYDVKMKEKGDIPEGYSVSREKKERFSLILESASTNQTSMYLCASSLDLDRLNTGELFFGEGSRLTVL.

V gene TRBV2 combines with J gene TRBJ1-4, with 8 bases fitting TRBD1. In germline, CDR1 is SNHLY, CDR2 FYNNEI. This CDR3 is built from 15 residues. V was clipped by 5 bases and J by 7 bases; unmatched bases: 9. The CDR3 reads CASSRKGTGPEKLFF. In nucleotides, the CDR3 is TGTGCCAGCAGTCGAAAGGGGACAGGCCCTGAAAAACTGTTTTTT.

This sequence joins TRBV4-1 and TRBJ2-7, with 11 nucleotides matching TRBD1. The germline CDR1 and CDR2 sequences are MGHRA and YSYEKL. The V gene end was trimmed by 3 bases and the J gene end by 1 base; junction bases not matched to a gene: 5. The CDR3 is 16 amino acids. As DNA, the CDR3 is TGCGCCAGCAGCCATTCGGGGACAGGGGGGTCCTACGAGCAGTACTTC. This encodes CASSHSGTGGSYEQYF.

The chain has TRBV4-1 and TRBJ2-2; 8 bases agree with TRBD1. J gave up 3 bases and V 4 bases, and 10 bases lay outside the gene matches. Germline V CDR1 and CDR2: MGHRA, YSYEKL. The CDR3 length is 17 residues. The CDR3 sequence is CASSLRQGPADTGELFF. The CDR3 coding sequence is TGCGCCAGCAGCCTGCGACAGGGGCCAGCGGACACCGGGGAGCTGTTTTTT.

The table lists this clone with a few counts. The chain uses TRBV7-2 and TRBJ1-5; no clear D gene. V lost 3 bases to trimming and J lost 0 bases, with 6 bases between them. The CDR3 length is 14 residues. The germline V gene has CDR1 SGHTA and CDR2 FQGNSA. This CDR3 reads CASSLYYSNQPQHF. The CDR3 DNA follows: TGTGCCAGCAGCTTGTATTATAGCAATCAGCCCCAGCATTTT.

In its sample, this clone was seen once. Written as DNA, the CDR3 is TGTGCCTCCAAGCTTAGGATTAGCGGTAGCACAGATACGCAGTATTTT. Amino acids: CASKLRISGSTDTQYF. V is TRBV7-2 and J is TRBJ2-3; perhaps TRBD2 as D (6 bases). Looked up from germline, CDR1 is SGHTA and CDR2 is FQGNSA. There are 16 residues in the CDR3. Trimming pared 11 bases from V and 0 bases from J, leaving 21 bases between.

The chain employs TRBV2 and TRBJ2-7; D is unresolved. V was cut by 4 bases and J by 5 bases, with 3 bases left in between. The CDR3 runs to 10 residues. The V gene's germline CDR1 is SNHLY and CDR2 FYNNEI. The CDR3 spells CASSANEQYF. The CDR3 region has the DNA TGTGCCAGCAGTGCTAACGAGCAGTACTTC. The complete variable domain, with remaining parts taken from reference TRBV2 and TRBJ2-7, reads EPEVTQTPSHQVTQMGQEVILRCVPISNHLYFYWYRQILGQKVEFLVSFYNNEISEKSEIFDDQFSVERPDGSNFTLKIRSTKLEDSAMYFCASSANEQYFGPGTRLTVT.

V usage is TRBV14 and J usage is TRBJ1-4; D is undetermined. CDR1 and CDR2 (germline): SGHDN, FVKESK. Trimming removed 3 bases at V and 7 bases at J, with 15 bases between. The CDR3 extends over 15 amino acids. The CDR3 sequence is CASSQSLPLGEKLFF. CDR3 bases: TGTGCCAGCAGCCAGTCCCTGCCCCTGGGTGAAAAACTGTTTTTT.

This chain joins TRBV28 and TRBJ1-3, with 7 bases that match TRBD1. The CDR3 spans 17 residues. After removal of 4 bases from V and 1 base from J, the junction contained 10 bases not matched to a gene. From germline, CDR1 is MDHEN and CDR2 SYDVKM. This chain's CDR3 is CASSYLRGQNSGNTIYF. CDR3 bases: TGTGCCAGCAGTTATTTAAGGGGGCAGAATTCTGGAAACACCATATATTTT.

The chain links TRBV7-9 to TRBJ1-2; TRBD1 is a possible D gene (6 bases). Per the germline V gene, CDR1 is SEHNR and CDR2 is FQNEAQ (reference sequence). The CDR3 totals 14 residues. V was cut by 5 bases and J by 0 bases, with 10 bases left in between. The CDR3 loop is CASSDGTPNYGYTF. The CDR3 region has the DNA TGTGCCAGCAGCGACGGGACACCTAACTATGGCTACACCTTC.

The chain couples TRBV7-9 to TRBJ2-7, with D perhaps matching TRBD1 (7 bases). The V gene's germline CDR1 is SEHNR and CDR2 FQNEAQ (reference sequence). This CDR3 has 14 amino acids. The V and J ends lost 6 bases and 3 bases respectively, with 15 bases between them. CDR3 sequence: CASRFIRGVYEQYF. CDR3 in DNA: TGTGCCAGCAGGTTCATCAGGGGGGTCTACGAGCAGTACTTC.

The V and J genes are TRBV5-4 and TRBJ2-1; D may be TRBD2 (6 bases). This CDR3 contains 14 residues. CDR1 is SGHNT and CDR2 is YYREEE in the germline V gene (reference sequence). With 2 bases removed from V and 4 bases from J, the gap between germline ends came to 10 bases. The CDR3 coding sequence is TGTGCCAGCAGCTTCGGGGGAGATTACAATGAGCAGTTCTTC. The encoded protein is CASSFGGDYNEQFF.

The table lists this clone with a count of one. The chain carries TRBV25-1 and TRBJ1-4, with no clear D. The CDR3 covers 13 residues. Trimming removed 6 bases at V and 5 bases at J, with 10 bases between. CDR1 is MGHDK and CDR2 is SYGVNS in the germline V gene. Here the CDR3 DNA reads TGTGCCAGCAGGGTTCATGGAAATGAAAAACTGTTTTTT. It is translated as CASRVHGNEKLFF.

The CDR3 sequence: CASSIDRGGEPKIQYF. The CDR3 coding sequence is TGCGCCAGCAGCATAGACCGCGGGGGGGAGCCTAAAATTCAGTACTTC. The chain couples TRBV4-3 to TRBJ2-4; the match to TRBD2 covers 9 bases. CDR1 is LGHNA, CDR2 YSLEER, per germline. V lost 5 bases to trimming and J lost 10 bases; unmatched junction nucleotides: 15. The CDR3 contains 16 residues.

The chain employs TRBV4-1 and TRBJ1-3; D gene unclear. This CDR3 has 13 amino acids. Per germline, CDR1 MGHRA and CDR2 YSYEKL. Trimming pared 2 bases from V and 7 bases from J, leaving 9 bases between. For the CDR3, the DNA is TGCGCCAGCAGCCAATTCCTCGGTAACACCATATATTTT. It codes for CASSQFLGNTIYF.

Only one count was recorded for this clone. The chain is built from TRBV18 and TRBJ2-5, with no clear D. Germline V gene lookup returns CDR1 KGHSH and CDR2 LQKENI. The CDR3 is made up of 14 amino acids. Trimming took 0 bases from V and 5 from J, leaving 10 bases between them. CDR3 sequence: CASSPPLGPETQYF. CDR3 in DNA: TGTGCCAGCTCACCACCGTTAGGCCCCGAGACCCAGTACTTC.

The chain uses TRBV7-9 and TRBJ2-5; D gene unclear. The CDR3 length is 13 residues. V dropped 5 bases and J dropped 5 bases, with 12 bases sitting between them. Per germline, CDR1 SEHNR and CDR2 FQNEAQ (reference sequence). For the CDR3, the DNA is TGTGCCAGCAGCCCAAGCCCACGGGAGACCCAGTACTTC. It is translated as CASSPSPRETQYF.

The V call is TRBV18, the J call TRBJ2-7, with D hard to call. Germline assignment: CDR1 KGHSH and CDR2 LQKENI. The CDR3 covers 13 residues. V was trimmed by 4 bases and J by 3 bases, leaving 10 bases between them. As DNA, the CDR3 is TGTGCCAGCTCACAAGGGCAGGACTACGAGCAGTACTTC. This gives the protein CASSQGQDYEQYF.

The chain joins TRBV2 to TRBJ2-2; 10 bases map to TRBD2. The germline CDR1 and CDR2 sequences are SNHLY and FYNNEI. The CDR3 is made up of 16 amino acids. With V trimmed by 7 bases and J by 4 bases, 9 bases remained unmatched. CDR3 DNA: TGTGCCAGCACCATAAGCCCTAGCGGGAGCACCGGGGAGCTGTTTTTT. It is translated as CASTISPSGSTGELFF.

The chain is built from TRBV6-1 and TRBJ1-5; 9 positions match TRBD1. Germline V gives CDR1 MNHNS, CDR2 SASEGT. Trimming took 6 bases from V and 7 from J; bases not matched to a gene: 10. The CDR3 has 15 residues. CDR3 protein: CASRINRGQGQPQHF. In DNA, the CDR3 is TGTGCCAGCAGGATTAACAGGGGGCAAGGGCAGCCCCAGCATTTT.

The chain couples TRBV19 to TRBJ2-1; no clear D. The CDR3 contains 14 residues. CDR1 is LNHDA, CDR2 SQIVND, per germline (reference sequence). V was shortened by 6 bases and J by 0 bases, with 9 bases between the two germline ends. CDR3 sequence: CASRRWPSYNEQFF. In DNA form, the CDR3 reads TGTGCCAGTAGACGTTGGCCCTCCTACAATGAGCAGTTCTTC.

V gene TRBV4-1 combines with J gene TRBJ2-7, with D uncertain. Germline assignment: CDR1 MGHRA and CDR2 YSYEKL. V lost 4 bases, J lost 0 bases, and 7 bases lay in between. The CDR3 loop spans 13 amino acids. CDR3 in amino acids: CASSLVGSYEQYF. CDR3 in DNA: TGCGCCAGCAGCCTAGTAGGCTCCTACGAGCAGTACTTC.

This sequence joins TRBV30 and TRBJ2-5; 8 bases fit TRBD2. V was pared by 4 bases and J by 5 bases, with 9 bases of the junction left unmatched. Germline V lookup: CDR1 GTSNPN, CDR2 SVGIG (reference sequence). The CDR3 has 14 amino acids. The CDR3 region has the DNA TGTGCCTGGACTAAGGGACTAGGGGAGGAGACCCAGTACTTC. Protein sequence: CAWTKGLGEETQYF.

This sequence joins TRBV11-2 and TRBJ2-7, with a weak D call TRBD2 (5 bases). V gave up 4 bases and J gave up 0 bases, with 16 bases separating them. The germline gives CDR1 SGHAT, CDR2 FQNNGV. The CDR3 loop spans 16 amino acids. CDR3 region: CASSWRLTPSSYEQYF. The DNA for the CDR3 is TGTGCCAGCAGCTGGCGACTAACTCCCAGCTCCTACGAGCAGTACTTC. Drawing the rest from reference TRBV11-2 and TRBJ2-7, the complete variable domain is EAGVAQSPRYKIIEKRQSVAFWCNPISGHATLYWYQQILGQGPKLLIQFQNNGVVDDSQLPKDRFSAERLKGVDSTLKIQPAKLEDSAVYLCASSWRLTPSSYEQYFGPGTRLTVT.